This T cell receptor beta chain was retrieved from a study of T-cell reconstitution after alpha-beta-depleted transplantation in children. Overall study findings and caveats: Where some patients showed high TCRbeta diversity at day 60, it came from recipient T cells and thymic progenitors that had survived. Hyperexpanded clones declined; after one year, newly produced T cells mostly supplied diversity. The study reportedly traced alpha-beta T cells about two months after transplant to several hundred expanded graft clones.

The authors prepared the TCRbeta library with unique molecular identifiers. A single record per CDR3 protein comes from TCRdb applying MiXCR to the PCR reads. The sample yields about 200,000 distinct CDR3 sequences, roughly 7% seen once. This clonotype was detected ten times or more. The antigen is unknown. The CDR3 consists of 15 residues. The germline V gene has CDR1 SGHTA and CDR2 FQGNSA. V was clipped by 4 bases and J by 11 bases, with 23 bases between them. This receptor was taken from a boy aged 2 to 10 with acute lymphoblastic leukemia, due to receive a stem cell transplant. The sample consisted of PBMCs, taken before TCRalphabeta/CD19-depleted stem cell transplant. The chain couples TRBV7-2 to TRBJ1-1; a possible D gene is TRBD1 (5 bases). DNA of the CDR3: TGTGCCAGCAGCTACAACCGGGGACCATCGGGTCGGGCTTTCTTT. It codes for CASSYNRGPSGRAFF.